Included here is one T cell receptor (beta chain) sequence, with context. Its antigen is not known. This CDR3 is also generated by other DNA sequences in the sample. This entry comes from a study of shared clonotypes between healthy human individuals. On the study more broadly: The study drew on a couple of women and a few men aged 18 to 49 as donors.

Germline V gene data show CDR1 as MNHEY and CDR2 as SVGAGI. The CDR3 extends over 15 amino acids. After removal of 0 bases from V and 2 bases from J, the junction contained 3 bases not matched to a gene. The study, taken as a whole, reports: Among several donors, approximately 5% of naive CD4 clonotypes were found in common.

Sequencing used immunoSEQ multiplex PCR; TCRdb keeps in-frame clones, though not all of them. The repertoire consists of more than 2,000,000 clones, with 90% to 95% occurring once and the leading ten covering approximately 0.4%. The origin of this receptor is a man younger than 30 in good health. Some clones in this sample may be carry-over from other donors' samples. This chain uses TRBV6-5 with TRBJ2-7, with 8 nucleotides matching TRBD2. Sample: naive CD4+ T cells from PBMCs. Subset noted: CD45RA+ positively selected. The CDR3 is CASSYSGGGPYEQYF. CDR3 DNA sequence: TGTGCCAGCAGTTACTCGGGCGGGGGGCCCTACGAGCAGTACTTC.